What follows describes a single TCR beta chain. The antigen it binds to is not known. Base qualities are not provided; no much larger clone lies one nucleotide away. The cysteine opens and the phenylalanine closes a CDR3 of 13 amino acids. The DNA shown is the 39-base CDR3, in frame from base 1. CDR1 and CDR2 (LNHDA, SQIVND) derive from the germline V gene (reference sequence). V sheds 0 bases and J sheds 2 bases, leaving 5 bases between their ends. This entry belongs to a study of cytomegalovirus exposure and HLA in healthy donors (dated by TCRdb to 2017 to 2019). About the full investigation: According to a later analysis, one platform produced both the 100 to 150 validation repertoires and the 620 or so repertoires of the first cohort. Along with the 666-subject first cohort, a separate validation cohort of about 110 different subjects was used. To predict cytomegalovirus infection status, the study brought together high-throughput TCR immunosequencing, statistical association of individual TCRs with disease status, and machine learning. The study was designed to test whether signatures of past pathogen exposure could be identified by cataloging public T cell receptors.

Libraries were made using the immunoSEQ multiplex PCR assay. Per the authors' processing: To diagnose cytomegalovirus status from the catalog of TCR beta chain sequences, a statistical classification framework was built. What TCRdb holds here is the immuneACCESS table cut down to in-frame rearrangements. Part of the clones is not present; checked against another copy, under half of the missing clones reflect an unresolved V gene, and the others are unexplained. The V and J calls and clone size come from that table; D and trimming were worked out from the DNA. The sample table shows under 300,000 clones, and about 86% are seen once. Clones ranked in the top ten supply roughly 1% of the sample. Separate from the approximately 700-subject first cohort, the validation cohort of roughly 120 subjects was the group to which the donors belonged. Study-level results and caveats: In the study, approximately 160 TCR beta chains were listed as associated with cytomegalovirus. The authors suggested that the approach could potentially be extended to other disease states and immunological phenotypes. Subsequent analysis determined that TCRs grouped into clusters in the first cohort also showed a tendency toward co-occurrence across the 120 validation repertoires, and approximately 94% of cluster scores exceeded 0. A later analysis lacked HLA typing for the validation cohort, so it scored co-occurrence in that cohort across all 120 or so repertoires. A few of the identified cytomegalovirus-associated TCR beta chains were confirmed in vitro to be specific for cytomegalovirus antigens. Across donors, most TCR sequences were observed very rarely, whereas some public TCRs were present in many individuals. Cytomegalovirus status was reported to be diagnosed by the classifier with high specificity and sensitivity in both the original and validation cohorts.

This TCR was recovered from a woman aged 18-29 years in good health and CMV-seronegative. Input material: PBMCs. The V and J genes are TRBV19 and TRBJ2-7; no D gene can be assigned with confidence. This receptor has the CDR3 CASSIDPAYEQYF. At the DNA level, the sequence is TGTGCCAGTAGTATAGATCCTGCCTACGAGCAGTACTTC.